This entry lists 8 T cell receptor beta chains sequenced from one sample in a study of blood T cell repertoires in COVID-19. Generated by immunoSEQ multiplex PCR, the TCRdb table keeps only in-frame clones and is missing some. The sample has a few hundred thousand clones, 75% to 90% seen once. The sample comprised PBMCs or T cells enriched from blood (not recorded which). The receptors were sampled from a woman in her 30s who had been exposed to COVID-19.

The chain uses TRBV3-1 (or the pseudogene TRBV3-2) and TRBJ1-2, with 9 bases aligning to TRBD1. The CDR3 has 14 residues. Losses at the gene ends were 5 bases for V and 5 bases for J; bases not matched to a gene: 6. Germline V lookup: CDR1 LGHDT, CDR2 YNNKEL (reference sequence). CDR3 residues: CASSYTGGRYGYTF. CDR3 DNA: TGTGCCAGCAGCTACACAGGGGGCCGGTATGGCTACACCTTC.

The rearrangement uses TRBV7-8 and TRBJ2-7, with 8 nucleotides matching TRBD2. CDR3 length: 16 amino acids. The J segment lost 6 bases and the V segment lost 0 bases, leaving 10 bases of the junction unmatched. Germline V lookup: CDR1 SGHVS, CDR2 FQNEAQ. The CDR3 is CASSLAGVGGVIEQYF. The CDR3, as DNA: TGTGCCAGCAGCTTAGCAGGAGTCGGGGGGGTAATCGAGCAGTACTTC. The full variable domain, completed using reference TRBV7-8 and TRBJ2-7, is GAGVSQSPRYKVAKRGQDVALRCDPISGHVSLFWYQQALGQGPEFLTYFQNEAQLDKSGLPSDRFFAERPEGSVSTLKIQRTQQEDSAVYLCASSLAGVGGVIEQYFGPGTRLTVT.

The J gene is TRBJ1-5, the V gene TRBV19; 7 positions match TRBD1. The CDR3 extends over 14 amino acids. J was trimmed by 1 base and V by 7 bases; bases with no gene match: 4. Germline V gene sequence: CDR1 LNHDA, CDR2 SQIVND (reference sequence). The CDR3 DNA reads as TGTGCCAGTAATGACAGGGCGAGCAATCAGCCCCAGCATTTT. Translating it yields CASNDRASNQPQHF.

The genes are TRBV10-2 and TRBJ1-1; the match to TRBD1 covers 12 bases. Germline CDR1 and CDR2: WSHSY and SAAADI. Trimming took 6 bases from V and 7 from J; bases not matched to a gene: 6. The CDR3 extends over 14 amino acids. This chain's CDR3 is CASREGQGAIEAFF. In DNA form, the CDR3 reads TGCGCCAGCAGGGAGGGACAGGGGGCTATTGAAGCTTTCTTT.

The chain employs TRBV28 and TRBJ2-6; D is ambiguous. The CDR3 is 14 amino acids. Trimming removed 9 bases at V and 0 bases at J, with 9 bases between. CDR1 MDHEN and CDR2 SYDVKM come from the germline V gene. DNA of the CDR3: TGTGCCAGTTCGTTGAGCTCTGGGGCCAACGTCCTGACTTTC. Protein product: CASSLSSGANVLTF.

The chain has TRBV4-1 and TRBJ1-4; possibly TRBD1 for D (6 bases). The germline V gene encodes CDR1 MGHRA and CDR2 YSYEKL. The length of the CDR3 is 16 residues. Trimming cost V 0 bases and J 6 bases, with 14 bases left between them. This chain's CDR3 is CASSQDPRGVYEKLFF. The CDR3 DNA reads TGCGCCAGCAGCCAAGATCCCAGGGGAGTCTATGAAAAACTGTTTTTT.

The chain employs TRBV5-1 and TRBJ1-1, with unresolved D. This CDR3 is built from 12 residues. Germline lookup yields CDR1 SGHRS and CDR2 YFSETQ. The germline V and J ends were trimmed by 0 bases and 11 bases, with 11 bases remaining between them. The CDR3 loop reads CASSLGGPPAFF. The CDR3 region has the DNA TGCGCCAGCAGCTTGGGTGGGCCACCGGCTTTCTTT.

The genes are TRBV14 and TRBJ1-1; perhaps TRBD1 as D (6 bases). The ends were cut back, 4 bases at V and 0 bases at J, with 9 bases in the middle. The CDR3 is made up of 14 amino acids. Germline CDR1 is SGHDN and CDR2 is FVKESK. CDR3 protein: CASSLTGLNTEAFF. DNA of the CDR3: TGTGCCAGCAGCCTGACAGGACTGAACACTGAAGCTTTCTTT.